The source of this T cell receptor beta chain is a study of technical replicates of blood from a few donors. Germline V CDR1 and CDR2: SGHDT, YYEEEE. With 2 bases clipped from V and 7 bases from J, the junction kept 15 bases outside the gene matches. The CDR3 spans 17 residues. Profiling relied on immunoSEQ multiplex PCR, and the TCRdb table lists in-frame clones only, not all of them. The table has about 44,000 clones, around 96% seen once. The sequence derives from a human donor in good health. The V call is TRBV5-6, the J call TRBJ2-5, with TRBD1 identical over 9 bases. What was sequenced was T cells isolated from PBMCs. The CDR3 here is CASSFFGRETGGGTQYF. The DNA of the CDR3 is TGTGCCAGCAGCTTCTTCGGTCGGGAGACAGGGGGGGGGACCCAGTACTTC. The whole variable domain, filled in from reference TRBV5-6 and TRBJ2-5, reads DAGVTQSPTHLIKTRGQQVTLRCSPKSGHDTVSWYQQALGQGPQFIFQYYEEEERQRGNFPDRFSGHQFPNYSSELNVNALLLGDSALYLCASSFFGRETGGGTQYFGPGTRLLVL.